This T cell receptor beta chain was profiled in a study of blood T cell repertoires in COVID-19. Whole-study context: Samples taken during acute and convalescent COVID-19 were collected in the United States, Italy and Spain. PBMCs, B-cell-depleted T cells, or T cells were the source of the cDNA or gDNA that made up the material.

CDR3 length equals 14 residues. Germline trimming cut 9 bases from V and 0 bases from J; bases unmatched to any gene: 6. Per the germline V gene, CDR1 is SGDLS and CDR2 is YYNGEE. How the authors handled the data: Amplified reference gene primers provided the basis for estimating nucleated cell counts. TCRdb keeps only in-frame clones here, not all; method: immunoSEQ multiplex PCR. That table is the source of V, J and clone size, and D and trimming were worked out from the DNA. The sample holds tens of thousands of clones, roughly 90% seen once. The sequence was obtained from a human donor in a cohort sampled during active COVID-19. The chain recombines TRBV9 with TRBJ2-3; 8 bases are a match to TRBD1. Sequencing input: peripheral blood. CDR3 amino acids: CATGTGVSTDTQYF. DNA of the CDR3: TGTGCCACGGGGACAGGAGTTAGCACAGATACGCAGTATTTT.